These 9 T cell receptor beta chains share one sample of origin, sequenced in a study of tumor-infiltrating lymphocytes in primary liver carcinoma. Unsorted bulk tissue (20-30 mg) underwent RNA and DNA co-extraction. The investigators made TCR beta cDNA from approximately 0.5 ug total RNA, using a constant-region primer. Three nested multiplex PCR rounds of slightly modified ARM-PCR generated TCR beta libraries. The two initial PCR rounds, around 10 cycles each, used TRBV1-TRBV30 forward and C-beta reverse primers. TCRdb fed the multiplex PCR reads into MiXCR, producing one record per CDR3 protein. The sample records fewer than 200,000 distinct CDR3 sequences, approximately 86% being singletons. Material: tumor tissue from primary liver carcinoma. The receptors derive from a man aged 35 to 55 with primary liver carcinoma and hepatitis B virus infection.

A note on this clonotype: An end of the junction differs from the germline gene, which may be a read error. V is TRBV12-3 or TRBV12-4 and J is TRBJ2-1; D not resolved. The CDR3 totals 13 residues. The DNA for the CDR3 is TGTGCCAGCAGTCTTGACGAAGGCAATGAGCAGATCTTC. This sequence encodes CASSLDEGNEQIF.

This clonotype has only one observation. This CDR3 fails to terminate in the conserved phenylalanine or tryptophan, so it likely reflects a read error. The chain employs TRBV6-2 or TRBV6-3 and TRBJ1-5; weak D call: TRBD1 (6 bases). Germline loops: CDR1 MNHEY, CDR2 SVGEGT. Trimming removed 2 bases from V and 1 base from J, with 12 bases in between. The CDR3 has 16 amino acids. The CDR3 loop is CASSYRPDRSNQPQHS. Written as DNA, the CDR3 is TGTGCCAGCAGTTACCGACCGGACAGAAGCAATCAGCCCCAGCATAGT.

The chain has TRBV19 and TRBJ1-1, with D uncertain. In germline, CDR1 is LNHDA, CDR2 SQIVND (reference sequence). There are 13 residues in the CDR3. The V end lost 5 bases, the J end lost 2 bases, and 9 bases lay between the germline ends. The chain's CDR3 is CASSELRNTEAFF. In nucleotides, the CDR3 is TGTGCCAGTAGTGAGTTGAGAAACACTGAAGCTTTCTTT.

Remarks on this clonotype: A much larger clone differs from this one at a single base, so this may be a read error. The rearrangement uses TRBV11-2 and TRBJ2-3; no firm D call. Looked up from germline, CDR1 is SGHAT and CDR2 is FQNNGV. This CDR3 comprises 14 residues. The V and J ends lost 0 bases and 4 bases respectively, with 8 bases between them. In nucleotides, the CDR3 is TGTGCCAGCAGCTTAGATTATGGGCCAGATACGCAGTATTTT. It codes for CASSLDYGPDTQYF.

This clonotype was counted a few times. CDR3 sequence: CASSPMRMGETQYF. DNA of the CDR3: TGTGCCAGCTCACCAATGAGGATGGGAGAGACCCAGTACTTC. The chain is built from TRBV18 and TRBJ2-5; no clear D. CDR3 size: 14 residues. Between the trimmed V and J ends, which lost 2 bases and 4 bases, there was a span of 11 bases. In germline, CDR1 is KGHSH, CDR2 LQKENI.

A remark on this clonotype: This may be a read error, as it is one base from a much larger clone. The V gene is TRBV28, the J gene TRBJ1-4; D is perhaps TRBD1 (5 bases). Germline CDR1 and CDR2: MDHEN and SYDVKM. The CDR3 runs 16 residues. CDR3 in amino acids: CASILRLMGPGEKLFF. The CDR3 DNA is TGTGCCAGCATTTTACGTTTAATGGGGCCGGGAGAAAAACTGTTTTTT.

The sample holds a few counts of this clonotype. This rearrangement joins TRBV29-1 to TRBJ1-5; D perhaps matches TRBD1 (6 bases). This CDR3 contains 12 residues. V was clipped by 4 bases and J by 7 bases, with 11 bases between them. The V gene's germline CDR1 is SQVTM and CDR2 ANQGSEA. As DNA, the CDR3 is TGCAGCGTTGGGGGGGCGCGGCAGCCCCAGCATTTT. Translated, it gives CSVGGARQPQHF.

The J gene is TRBJ2-5, the V gene TRBV6-1; D gene unclear. Germline V gene data show CDR1 as MNHNS and CDR2 as SASEGT. The CDR3 has 14 amino acids. V was shortened by 5 bases and J by 1 base, with 11 bases between the two germline ends. CDR3 sequence reads: CASSYGLLQETQYF. CDR3 DNA: TGTGCCAGCAGTTATGGGCTACTCCAAGAGACCCAGTACTTC.

The CDR3 region is CASSPLRRTSYNEQFF. The DNA of the CDR3 is TGTGCCAGCAGTCCGCTTCGACGGACCTCCTACAATGAGCAGTTCTTC. The V gene is TRBV11-2, the J gene TRBJ2-1; D is ambiguous. V was cut by 6 bases and J by 0 bases, with 15 bases left in between. The CDR3 totals 16 residues. Germline V CDR1 and CDR2: SGHAT, FQNNGV.